The next 9 T cell receptor beta chains were all read from a single sample in a study of low-dose radiotherapy and immunotherapy resistance in tumors. First-strand cDNA used TRAV- and TRBV-specific primers, covering alpha and beta chains. TCRs were put through approximately 21 PCR cycles of amplification with Phusion. A constant-region primer and the V-primer adapter served as the primer pair. TCRdb passed the reads through MiXCR, listing each CDR3 protein once. This sample has about 15,000 distinct CDR3 sequences, with about three fifths found just once. The receptors originated from a human donor with advanced metastatic prostate, ovarian, gallbladder or colorectal cancer (not recorded which). This table probably holds off-target reads from a library built for another chain.

The chain is built from TRBV29-1 and TRBJ1-1, with 7 bases matching TRBD1. CDR1 and CDR2 (germline): SQVTM, ANQGSEA. The CDR3 length is 11 residues. V was pared by 7 bases and J by 2 bases, with 1 base of the junction left unmatched. Here the CDR3 reads CSGDRNTEAFF. In DNA, the CDR3 is TGCAGCGGGGACAGAAACACTGAAGCTTTCTTT.

V usage is TRBV28 and J usage is TRBJ2-2; possibly TRBD1 for D (5 bases). The V gene lost 8 bases and the J gene lost 4 bases, with 11 bases spanning the gap. The CDR3 has 13 amino acids. Per the germline V gene, CDR1 is MDHEN and CDR2 is SYDVKM. The CDR3 DNA reads TGTGCCAGCCTCAAGGGGTCCACCGGGGAGCTGTTTTTT. Translating gives CASLKGSTGELFF.

The chain links TRBV11-2 to TRBJ2-2; 8 bases line up with TRBD1. Trimming took 2 bases from V and 4 from J; bases not matched to a gene: 12. The CDR3 extends over 18 amino acids. CDR1 is SGHAT, CDR2 FQNNGV, per germline. The CDR3 loop reads CASSLMIFGTGPTGELFF. DNA of the CDR3: TGTGCCAGCAGCTTAATGATATTTGGGACAGGACCCACCGGGGAGCTGTTTTTT.

The sample holds a few counts of this clonotype. The V call is TRBV18, the J call TRBJ2-3; D is unresolved. The CDR3 spans 12 residues. Germline V lookup: CDR1 KGHSH, CDR2 LQKENI. V gave up 5 bases and J gave up 2 bases, with 5 bases separating them. CDR3 amino acids: CASSSYTDTQYF. The CDR3 DNA reads TGTGCCAGCTCATCATACACAGATACGCAGTATTTT.

This rearrangement joins TRBV4-1 to TRBJ2-7; TRBD1 agrees at 10 bases. CDR1 and CDR2 from the germline V gene are MGHRA and YSYEKL. Trimming took 3 bases from V and 9 from J; bases not matched to a gene: 8. The CDR3 spans 14 residues. The CDR3 loop is CASSHETGGMAQYF. CDR3 coding DNA: TGCGCCAGCAGCCACGAGACAGGGGGCATGGCGCAGTACTTC.

The chain links TRBV28 to TRBJ1-5, with 7 bases matching TRBD1. There are 16 residues in the CDR3. V was pared by 2 bases and J by 0 bases, with 4 bases of the junction left unmatched. Germline V CDR1 and CDR2: MDHEN, SYDVKM. The CDR3 sequence: CASSLTSGGSNQPQHF. The CDR3 DNA follows: TGTGCCAGCAGTTTAACCTCAGGGGGTAGCAATCAGCCCCAGCATTTT.

This rearrangement joins TRBV12-3 or TRBV12-4 to TRBJ1-6; 10 positions match TRBD1. Unmatched junction bases numbered 3, after V lost 6 bases and J lost 7 bases. The CDR3 runs to 14 residues. The DNA for the CDR3 is TGTGCCAGCAGGACGACAGGGGGCAATTCACCCCTCCACTTT. As protein: CASRTTGGNSPLHF.

The chain combines TRBV10-3 with TRBJ1-1, with D uncertain. Trimming removed 2 bases at V and 8 bases at J, with 6 bases between. Germline V gene data show CDR1 as ENHRY and CDR2 as SYGVKD. The CDR3 contains 11 residues. Here the CDR3 reads CAISEGREAFF. The CDR3 DNA follows: TGTGCCATCAGTGAGGGCAGGGAAGCTTTCTTT.

Here the CDR3 reads CASSRDSGGYTF. Written as DNA, the CDR3 is TGTGCCAGCAGCAGGGACAGCGGTGGCTACACCTTC. The chain has TRBV7-6 and TRBJ1-2; TRBD1 matches 7 bases. CDR3 length: 12 amino acids. CDR1 SGHVS and CDR2 FNYEAQ come from the germline V gene. With V trimmed by 5 bases and J by 7 bases, 4 bases remained unmatched.